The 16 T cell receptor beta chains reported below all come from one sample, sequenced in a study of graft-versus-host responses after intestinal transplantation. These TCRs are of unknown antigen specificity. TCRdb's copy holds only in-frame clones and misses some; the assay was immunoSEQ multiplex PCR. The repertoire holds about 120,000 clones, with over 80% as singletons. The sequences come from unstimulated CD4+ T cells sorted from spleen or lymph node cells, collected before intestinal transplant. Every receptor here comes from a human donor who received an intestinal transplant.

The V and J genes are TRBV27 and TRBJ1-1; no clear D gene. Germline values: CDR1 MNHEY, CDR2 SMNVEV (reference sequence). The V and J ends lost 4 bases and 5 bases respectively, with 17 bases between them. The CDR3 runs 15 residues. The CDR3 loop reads CASSSQEGHWTEAFF. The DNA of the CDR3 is TGTGCCAGCAGTTCCCAGGAGGGTCATTGGACTGAAGCTTTCTTT.

For the CDR3, the DNA is TGCAGCGTTCACTCTGGAAACACCATATATTTT. As protein: CSVHSGNTIYF. V usage is TRBV29-1 and J usage is TRBJ1-3; D gene uncertain. V was shortened by 5 bases and J by 0 bases, with 2 bases between the two germline ends. CDR3 length: 11 amino acids. Per germline, CDR1 SQVTM and CDR2 ANQGSEA.

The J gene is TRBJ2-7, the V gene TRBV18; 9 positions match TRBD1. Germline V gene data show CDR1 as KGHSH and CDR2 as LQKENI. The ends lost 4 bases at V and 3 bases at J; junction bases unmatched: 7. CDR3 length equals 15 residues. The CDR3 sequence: CASSQAGTGLYEQYF. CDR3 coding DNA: TGTGCCAGCTCACAAGCCGGGACAGGGCTCTACGAGCAGTACTTC.

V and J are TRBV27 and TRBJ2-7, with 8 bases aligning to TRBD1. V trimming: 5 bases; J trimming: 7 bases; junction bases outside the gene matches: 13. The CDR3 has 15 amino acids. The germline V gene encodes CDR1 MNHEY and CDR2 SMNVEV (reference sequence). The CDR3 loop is CASSPIGQGAVEQYF. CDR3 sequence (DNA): TGTGCCAGCAGTCCAATAGGGCAGGGGGCGGTTGAGCAGTACTTC.

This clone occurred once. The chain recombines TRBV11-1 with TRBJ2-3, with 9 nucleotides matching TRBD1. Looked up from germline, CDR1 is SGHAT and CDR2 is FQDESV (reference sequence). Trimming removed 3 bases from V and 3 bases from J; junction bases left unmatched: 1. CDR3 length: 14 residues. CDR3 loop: CASSLTGGTDTQYF. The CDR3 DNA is TGTGCCAGCAGCTTGACAGGGGGGACAGATACGCAGTATTTT. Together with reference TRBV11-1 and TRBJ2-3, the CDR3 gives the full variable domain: EAEVAQSPRYKITEKSQAVAFWCDPISGHATLYWYRQILGQGPELLVQFQDESVVDDSQLPKDRFSAERLKGVDSTLKIQPAELGDSAMYLCASSLTGGTDTQYFGPGTRLTVL.

CDR3 residues: CASSLRTGAREQYF. The CDR3 DNA sequence: TGTGCCAGCAGTCTCCGGACAGGGGCTCGTGAGCAGTACTTC. The chain employs TRBV6-1 and TRBJ2-7; TRBD1 matches 9 bases. J gave up 7 bases and V 5 bases, and 9 bases lay outside the gene matches. The CDR3 is made up of 14 amino acids. Germline CDR1 MNHNS, CDR2 SASEGT.

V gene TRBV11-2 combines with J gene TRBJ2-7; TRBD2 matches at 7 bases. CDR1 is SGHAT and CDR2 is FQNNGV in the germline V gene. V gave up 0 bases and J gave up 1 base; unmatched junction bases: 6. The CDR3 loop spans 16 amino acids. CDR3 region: CASSLDLGGLSYEQYF. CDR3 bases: TGTGCCAGCAGCTTAGATTTGGGGGGACTATCCTACGAGCAGTACTTC. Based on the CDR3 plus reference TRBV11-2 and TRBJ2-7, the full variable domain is EAGVAQSPRYKIIEKRQSVAFWCNPISGHATLYWYQQILGQGPKLLIQFQNNGVVDDSQLPKDRFSAERLKGVDSTLKIQPAKLEDSAVYLCASSLDLGGLSYEQYFGPGTRLTVT.

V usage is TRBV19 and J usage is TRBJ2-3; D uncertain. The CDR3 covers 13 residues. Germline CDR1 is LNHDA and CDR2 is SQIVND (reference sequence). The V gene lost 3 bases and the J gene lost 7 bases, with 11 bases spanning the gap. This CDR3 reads CASSINELYTQYF. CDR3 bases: TGTGCCAGTAGTATTAATGAGCTATATACGCAGTATTTT.

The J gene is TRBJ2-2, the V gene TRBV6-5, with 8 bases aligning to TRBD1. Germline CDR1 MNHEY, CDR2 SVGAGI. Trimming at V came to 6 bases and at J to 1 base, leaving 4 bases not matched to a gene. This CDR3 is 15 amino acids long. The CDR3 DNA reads TGTGCCAGCAGCCTAGACAGGGGGAACACCGGGGAGCTGTTTTTT. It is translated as CASSLDRGNTGELFF.

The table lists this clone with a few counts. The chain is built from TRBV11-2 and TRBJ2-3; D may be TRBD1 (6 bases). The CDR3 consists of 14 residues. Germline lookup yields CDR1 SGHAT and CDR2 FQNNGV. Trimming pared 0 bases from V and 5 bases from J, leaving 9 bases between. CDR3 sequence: CASSLDRGIDTQYF. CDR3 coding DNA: TGTGCCAGCAGCTTAGATAGGGGGATAGATACGCAGTATTTT.

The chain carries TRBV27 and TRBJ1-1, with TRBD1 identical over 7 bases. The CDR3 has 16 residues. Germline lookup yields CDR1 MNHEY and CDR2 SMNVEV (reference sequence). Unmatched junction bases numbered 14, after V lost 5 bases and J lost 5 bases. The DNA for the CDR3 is TGTGCCAGCAGTGGCCGGGACAGCCCTGGGGGGACTGAAGCTTTCTTT. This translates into CASSGRDSPGGTEAFF.

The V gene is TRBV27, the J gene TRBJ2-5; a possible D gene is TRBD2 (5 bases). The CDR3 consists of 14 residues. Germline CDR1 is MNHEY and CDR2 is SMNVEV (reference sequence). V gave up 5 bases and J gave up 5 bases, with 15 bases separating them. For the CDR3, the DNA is TGTGCCAGCAGTCTACTAGAGGTGGTCGAGACCCAGTACTTC. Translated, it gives CASSLLEVVETQYF.

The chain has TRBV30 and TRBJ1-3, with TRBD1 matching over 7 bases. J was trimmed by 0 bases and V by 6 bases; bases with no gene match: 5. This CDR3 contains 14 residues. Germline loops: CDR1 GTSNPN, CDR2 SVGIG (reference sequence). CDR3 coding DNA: TGTGCCTGTCCGCGGGACAGCTCTGGAAACACCATATATTTT. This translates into CACPRDSSGNTIYF.

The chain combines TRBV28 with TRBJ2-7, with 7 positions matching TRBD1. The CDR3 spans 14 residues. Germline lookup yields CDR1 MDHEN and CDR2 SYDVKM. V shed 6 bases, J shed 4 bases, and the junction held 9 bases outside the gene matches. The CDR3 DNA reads TGTGCCAGCAGGACAGGGTCGGGTTTGTACGAGCAGTACTTC. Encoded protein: CASRTGSGLYEQYF. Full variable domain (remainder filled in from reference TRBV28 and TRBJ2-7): DVKVTQSSRYLVKRTGEKVFLECVQDMDHENMFWYRQDPGLGLRLIYFSYDVKMKEKGDIPEGYSVSREKKERFSLILESASTNQTSMYLCASRTGSGLYEQYFGPGTRLTVT.

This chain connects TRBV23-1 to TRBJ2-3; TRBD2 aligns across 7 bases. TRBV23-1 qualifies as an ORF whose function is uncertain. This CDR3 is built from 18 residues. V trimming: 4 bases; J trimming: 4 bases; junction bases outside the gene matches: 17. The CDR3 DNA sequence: TGCGCCAGCAGTCCAGGGTCTAGCGGTGGGAGTACCGCAGATACGCAGTATTTT. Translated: CASSPGSSGGSTADTQYF.

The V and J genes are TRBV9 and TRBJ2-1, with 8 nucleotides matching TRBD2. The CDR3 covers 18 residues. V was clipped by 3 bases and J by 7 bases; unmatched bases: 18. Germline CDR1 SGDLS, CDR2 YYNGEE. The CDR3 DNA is TGTGCCAGCAGCGCATATCACATAGGGCGGGAGGTTATAAATGAGCAGTTCTTC. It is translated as CASSAYHIGREVINEQFF. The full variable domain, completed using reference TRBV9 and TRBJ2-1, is DSGVTQTPKHLITATGQRVTLRCSPRSGDLSVYWYQQSLDQGLQFLIQYYNGEERAKGNILERFSAQQFPDLHSELNLSSLELGDSALYFCASSAYHIGREVINEQFFGPGTRLTVL.